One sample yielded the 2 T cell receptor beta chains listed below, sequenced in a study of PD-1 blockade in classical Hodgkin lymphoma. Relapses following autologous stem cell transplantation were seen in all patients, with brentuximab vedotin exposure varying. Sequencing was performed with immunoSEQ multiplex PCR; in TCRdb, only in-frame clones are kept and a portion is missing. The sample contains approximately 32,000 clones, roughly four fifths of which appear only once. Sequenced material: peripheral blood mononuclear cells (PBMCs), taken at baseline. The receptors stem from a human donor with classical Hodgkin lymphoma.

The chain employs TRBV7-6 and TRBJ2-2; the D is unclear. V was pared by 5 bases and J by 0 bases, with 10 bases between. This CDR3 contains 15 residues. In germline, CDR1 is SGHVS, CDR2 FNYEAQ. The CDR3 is CASSLRRSNTGELFF. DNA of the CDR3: TGTGCCAGCAGCCTTAGGCGGTCGAACACCGGGGAGCTGTTTTTT.

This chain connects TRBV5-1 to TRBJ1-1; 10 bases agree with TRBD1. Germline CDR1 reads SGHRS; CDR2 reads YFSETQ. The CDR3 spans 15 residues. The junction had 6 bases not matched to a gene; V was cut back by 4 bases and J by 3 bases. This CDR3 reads CASSDGTGAYTEAFF. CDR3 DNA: TGCGCCAGCAGCGACGGGACAGGGGCCTACACTGAAGCTTTCTTT.